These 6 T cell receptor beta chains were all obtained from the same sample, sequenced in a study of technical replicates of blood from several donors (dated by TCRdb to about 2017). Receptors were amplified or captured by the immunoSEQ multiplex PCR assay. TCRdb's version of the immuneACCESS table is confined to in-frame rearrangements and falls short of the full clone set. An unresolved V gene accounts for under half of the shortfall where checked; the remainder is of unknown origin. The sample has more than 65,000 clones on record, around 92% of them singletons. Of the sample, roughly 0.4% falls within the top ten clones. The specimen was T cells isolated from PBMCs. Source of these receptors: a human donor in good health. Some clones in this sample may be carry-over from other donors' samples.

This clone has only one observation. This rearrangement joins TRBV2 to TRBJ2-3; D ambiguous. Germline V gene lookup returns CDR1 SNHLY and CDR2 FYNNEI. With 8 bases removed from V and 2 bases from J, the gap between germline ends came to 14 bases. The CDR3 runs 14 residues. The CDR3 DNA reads TGTGCCAGCCTCTACCAAGAACTCACAGATACGCAGTATTTT. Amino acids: CASLYQELTDTQYF. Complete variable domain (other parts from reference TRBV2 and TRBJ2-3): EPEVTQTPSHQVTQMGQEVILRCVPISNHLYFYWYRQILGQKVEFLVSFYNNEISEKSEIFDDQFSVERPDGSNFTLKIRSTKLEDSAMYFCASLYQELTDTQYFGPGTRLTVL.

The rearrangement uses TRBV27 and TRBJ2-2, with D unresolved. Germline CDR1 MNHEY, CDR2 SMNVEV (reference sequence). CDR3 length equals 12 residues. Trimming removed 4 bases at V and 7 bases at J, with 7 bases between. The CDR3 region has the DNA TGTGCCAGCAGTTCCCCGTACGGGGAGCTGTTTTTT. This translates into CASSSPYGELFF.

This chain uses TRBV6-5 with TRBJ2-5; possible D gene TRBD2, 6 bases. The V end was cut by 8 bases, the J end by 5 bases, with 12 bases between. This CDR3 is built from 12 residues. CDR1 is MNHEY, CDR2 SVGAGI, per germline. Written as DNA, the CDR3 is TGTGCCAGCGGGGGGAAGAGGGAGACCCAGTACTTC. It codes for CASGGKRETQYF.

CDR3 nucleotide sequence: TGCGCCAGCTCGGAAGGACAGGTCAACAATGAGCAGTTCTTC. Its protein is CASSEGQVNNEQFF. The chain has TRBV5-1 and TRBJ2-1; 7 nucleotides line up with TRBD1. This CDR3 spans 14 amino acids. CDR1 and CDR2 (germline): SGHRS, YFSETQ. V shed 7 bases, J shed 5 bases, and the junction held 9 bases outside the gene matches.

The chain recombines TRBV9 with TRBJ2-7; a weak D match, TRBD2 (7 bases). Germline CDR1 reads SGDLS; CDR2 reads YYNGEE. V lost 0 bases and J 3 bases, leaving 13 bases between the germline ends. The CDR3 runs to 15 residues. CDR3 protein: CASSVAGGLGYEQYF. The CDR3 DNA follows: TGTGCCAGCAGCGTAGCGGGGGGCCTGGGCTACGAGCAGTACTTC.

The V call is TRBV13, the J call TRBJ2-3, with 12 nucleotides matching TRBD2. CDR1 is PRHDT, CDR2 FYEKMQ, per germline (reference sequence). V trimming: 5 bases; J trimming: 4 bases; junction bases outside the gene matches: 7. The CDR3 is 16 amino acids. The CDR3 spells CASSPSSGRAPDTQYF. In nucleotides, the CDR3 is TGTGCCAGCAGCCCATCTAGCGGGAGGGCCCCAGATACGCAGTATTTT.